Listed here are 12 T cell receptor beta chains from one sample, sequenced in a study of cytomegalovirus exposure and HLA in healthy donors. PCR was performed using 60 Vbeta and 13 Jbeta primers. Profiled with immunoSEQ multiplex PCR; TCRdb holds only in-frame clones, not every one. The data contain tens of thousands of clones, 55% to 85% of them singletons. Sequences were obtained from PBMCs. Receptors originate from a woman aged 45-60 years in good health and CMV-seronegative.

This CDR3 is CASSVQGPQETQYF. The CDR3 region has the DNA TGTGCCAGCAGTGTACAGGGACCCCAAGAGACCCAGTACTTC. This chain connects TRBV2 to TRBJ2-5; possible D gene TRBD1, 6 bases. Germline V gives CDR1 SNHLY, CDR2 FYNNEI. Trimming removed 4 bases from V and 1 base from J, with 10 bases in between. The CDR3 is 14 residues long.

V gene TRBV7-2 combines with J gene TRBJ2-2; 14 bases line up with TRBD2. The J segment lost 4 bases and the V segment lost 5 bases, leaving 6 bases of the junction unmatched. The CDR3 totals 17 residues. Germline loops: CDR1 SGHTA, CDR2 FQGNSA. CDR3 amino acids: CASSPRLAGGRTGELFF. CDR3 DNA: TGTGCCAGCAGCCCCAGACTAGCGGGGGGGCGCACCGGGGAGCTGTTTTTT.

The chain uses TRBV6-5 and TRBJ1-6, with 7 bases lining up with TRBD1. Per germline, CDR1 MNHEY and CDR2 SVGAGI. Losses at the gene ends were 0 bases for V and 7 bases for J; bases not matched to a gene: 0. CDR3 length: 14 amino acids. DNA for the CDR3: TGTGCCAGCAGTTACTCGACAGGGAATTCACCCCTCCACTTT. The encoded protein is CASSYSTGNSPLHF.

The chain links TRBV5-1 to TRBJ1-1; D not certain. From germline, CDR1 is SGHRS and CDR2 YFSETQ. Trimming removed 0 bases from V and 3 bases from J, with 9 bases in between. This CDR3 spans 14 amino acids. CDR3 loop: CASSLAIGDTEAFF. In DNA form, the CDR3 reads TGCGCCAGCAGCTTGGCCATCGGGGACACTGAAGCTTTCTTT.

J is TRBJ1-2 and V is TRBV27; D might be TRBD1 (5 bases). The length of the CDR3 is 13 residues. Trimming shortened V by 3 bases and J by 6 bases, and 11 bases separated the two germline ends. From germline, CDR1 is MNHEY and CDR2 SMNVEV (reference sequence). The CDR3 bases are TGTGCCAGCAGTTTTGAGCAAGGGGATGGCTACACCTTC. Protein sequence: CASSFEQGDGYTF.

V gene TRBV6-6 combines with J gene TRBJ2-1, with D possibly being TRBD2 (6 bases). This CDR3 comprises 11 residues. CDR1 is MNHNY and CDR2 is SVGAGI in the germline V gene (reference sequence). Trimming left V 6 bases short and J 9 bases short, with 9 bases between. CDR3 nucleotide sequence: TGTGCCAGCAGAGATAGCGGTGAGCAGTTCTTC. Its translation is CASRDSGEQFF.

The chain has TRBV19 and TRBJ1-1; a weak D match, TRBD1 (5 bases). V lost 7 bases, J lost 1 base, and 25 bases lay in between. This CDR3 spans 18 amino acids. CDR1 and CDR2 from the germline V gene are LNHDA and SQIVND (reference sequence). The CDR3 loop is CASNPLGLLGTQNTEAFF. CDR3 sequence (DNA): TGTGCCAGTAACCCTTTGGGACTCCTTGGAACTCAGAACACTGAAGCTTTCTTT.

The chain links TRBV10-3 to TRBJ2-7; D perhaps matches TRBD1 (5 bases). CDR1 and CDR2 (germline): ENHRY, SYGVKD. Trimming removed 6 bases at V and 5 bases at J, with 14 bases between. There are 13 residues in the CDR3. The CDR3: CAIRFDGHDEQYF. CDR3 bases: TGTGCCATCAGGTTCGATGGACACGACGAGCAGTACTTC.

The rearrangement links TRBV6-5 to TRBJ1-2; TRBD1 aligns across 10 bases. The V and J ends lost 6 bases and 6 bases, in that order; junction bases with no gene match: 7. In germline, CDR1 is MNHEY, CDR2 SVGAGI. CDR3 size: 14 residues. This CDR3 is CASRADGQGDGYTF. CDR3 DNA sequence: TGTGCCAGCAGGGCAGACGGACAGGGGGATGGCTACACCTTC.

The chain is built from TRBV4-3 and TRBJ1-2; D is unclear. This CDR3 region has 16 residues. The germline V gene has CDR1 LGHNA and CDR2 YSLEER. V gave up 0 bases and J gave up 7 bases, with 18 bases separating them. DNA of the CDR3: TGCGCCAGCAGCCAAGATGGCGGGAACTCGCTGGCTGGCTACACCTTC. This encodes CASSQDGGNSLAGYTF.

The chain recombines TRBV27 with TRBJ2-3; D is ambiguous. V was clipped by 4 bases and J by 1 base, with 15 bases between them. This CDR3 spans 16 amino acids. Germline lookup yields CDR1 MNHEY and CDR2 SMNVEV (reference sequence). CDR3 residues: CASSSDISLGTDTQYF. The CDR3, as DNA: TGTGCCAGCAGTTCCGACATTTCCCTCGGCACAGATACGCAGTATTTT.

The rearrangement joins TRBV6-5 to TRBJ2-1, with TRBD2 matching over 7 bases. Germline V gene lookup returns CDR1 MNHEY and CDR2 SVGAGI. The CDR3 runs to 12 residues. The V and J ends lost 6 bases and 15 bases, in that order; junction bases with no gene match: 11. The CDR3 DNA reads TGTGCCAGCAGAACGGGGGGTGACTTGGTGTTCTTC. Protein sequence: CASRTGGDLVFF.